One sample yielded the 14 T cell receptor beta chains listed below, sequenced in a study of siplizumab effects on memory and regulatory T cells. Using immunoSEQ multiplex PCR, the repertoire was profiled, and TCRdb retains in-frame clones only, with some absent. The sample lists more than 85,000 clones, about nine tenths occurring once. Material: CD4+ T cells sorted from blood. The receptors come from a human donor in good health.

This chain joins TRBV10-3 and TRBJ1-2; 9 nucleotides match TRBD1. Germline CDR1 ENHRY, CDR2 SYGVKD. CDR3 length: 15 residues. The V segment lost 4 bases and the J segment 8 bases; nucleotides outside the gene matches: 11. The CDR3 loop is CAISVLPGQGNGYTF. CDR3 in DNA: TGTGCCATCAGTGTGTTACCGGGACAGGGTAACGGCTACACCTTC.

V gene TRBV18 combines with J gene TRBJ1-3; a possible D gene is TRBD1 (5 bases). The CDR3 is 16 residues long. V lost 3 bases and J lost 0, with 12 bases in between. CDR1 KGHSH and CDR2 LQKENI come from the germline V gene. This chain's CDR3 is CASSPMDNSSGNTIYF. The CDR3 nucleotides read TGTGCCAGCTCACCGATGGACAACTCCTCTGGAAACACCATATATTTT.

This clone was counted between two and nine times. The rearrangement uses TRBV6-6 and TRBJ2-6; no firm D call. Germline CDR1 is MNHNY and CDR2 is SVGAGI (reference sequence). V was pared by 2 bases and J by 4 bases, with 9 bases between. This CDR3 is 15 amino acids long. CDR3 sequence: CASSYGERGANVLTF. DNA for the CDR3: TGTGCCAGCAGTTACGGGGAAAGGGGGGCCAACGTCCTGACTTTC.

V and J are TRBV6-1 and TRBJ2-1, with D unresolved. V lost 4 bases and J lost 2, with 15 bases in between. CDR1 MNHNS and CDR2 SASEGT come from the germline V gene. CDR3 size: 16 residues. CDR3 bases: TGTGCCAGCAGTGTGAGGATAAGTTCCGCCTACAATGAGCAGTTCTTC. This codes for CASSVRISSAYNEQFF.

This chain links TRBV5-1 with TRBJ1-4; TRBD1 might be the D (6 bases). V lost 1 base to trimming and J lost 2 bases, with 9 bases between them. Per germline, CDR1 SGHRS and CDR2 YFSETQ. The CDR3 spans 15 residues. CDR3 bases: TGCGCCAGCAGCTTGTTGCAGGGGACTAATGAAAAACTGTTTTTT. Protein product: CASSLLQGTNEKLFF.

This chain links TRBV6-1 with TRBJ1-1; 9 nucleotides line up with TRBD1. This CDR3 spans 18 amino acids. Germline CDR1 is MNHNS and CDR2 is SASEGT. V lost 0 bases to trimming and J lost 5 bases; unmatched junction nucleotides: 13. CDR3 amino acids: CASSEALLGYRGRTEAFF. CDR3 coding DNA: TGTGCCAGCAGTGAAGCGCTTCTGGGTTACAGGGGGCGGACTGAAGCTTTCTTT.

The chain recombines TRBV7-8 with TRBJ1-1; TRBD1 aligns across 8 bases. Trimming took 10 bases from V and 1 from J; bases not matched to a gene: 8. Germline CDR1 and CDR2: SGHVS and FQNEAQ. The CDR3 is 14 amino acids. CDR3 sequence: CATYDRGKNTEAFF. The CDR3 nucleotides read TGTGCCACCTATGACAGGGGAAAGAACACTGAAGCTTTCTTT.

The V gene is TRBV29-1, the J gene TRBJ2-7; D may be TRBD1 (5 bases). The germline V gene encodes CDR1 SQVTM and CDR2 ANQGSEA. The V and J ends lost 4 bases and 1 base respectively, with 11 bases between them. CDR3 length: 13 amino acids. DNA for the CDR3: TGCAGCGTTGGAGCAGGGCTTTCCTACGAGCAGTACTTC. Amino acids: CSVGAGLSYEQYF.

The CDR3 sequence is CASGYAASPRGSHF. The CDR3 bases are TGTGCTAGTGGTTACGCCGCATCCCCCAGGGGCTCGCATTTT. The chain links TRBV12-5 to TRBJ1-5, with TRBD1 as a possible D gene (6 bases). Trimming pared 4 bases from V and 15 bases from J, leaving 22 bases between. The CDR3 length is 14 residues. Germline V CDR1 and CDR2: LGHNT, FRNRAP.

The chain has TRBV7-2 and TRBJ1-4; D possibly corresponds to TRBD1 (5 bases). The V gene lost 5 bases and the J gene lost 5 bases, with 12 bases spanning the gap. The germline V gene encodes CDR1 SGHTA and CDR2 FQGNSA. The CDR3 has 14 amino acids. The CDR3 loop is CASSPGTGNEKLFF. CDR3 bases: TGTGCCAGCAGCCCAGGGACTGGAAATGAAAAACTGTTTTTT.

This chain connects TRBV23-1 to TRBJ1-5; 8 bases align to TRBD1. TRBV23-1 has ORF status, its function being uncertain. V was clipped by 2 bases and J by 2 bases; unmatched bases: 20. This CDR3 region has 21 residues. DNA of the CDR3: TGCGCCAGCAGTCAACCTAGGGGGGGCCGGGACAGGCGTACTTGCAATCAGCCCCAGCATTTT. This gives the protein CASSQPRGGRDRRTCNQPQHF.

In this sample, this clone turned up once. V usage is TRBV6-5 and J usage is TRBJ2-5; D is unresolved. CDR1 MNHEY and CDR2 SVGAGI come from the germline V gene. Trimming left V 2 bases short and J 5 bases short, with 12 bases between. The CDR3 has 14 amino acids. As DNA, the CDR3 is TGTGCCAGCAGTTACGCAGATAGCAGGGAGACCCAGTACTTC. Its protein is CASSYADSRETQYF.

V gene TRBV11-2 combines with J gene TRBJ2-3; D is undetermined. The V gene's germline CDR1 is SGHAT and CDR2 FQNNGV. The length of the CDR3 is 11 residues. Trimming pared 3 bases from V and 5 bases from J, leaving 3 bases between. CDR3 DNA: TGTGCCAGCAGCTTCCAAGATACGCAGTATTTT. Its protein product is CASSFQDTQYF.

The chain is built from TRBV7-2 and TRBJ1-4; D possibly corresponds to TRBD1 (6 bases). The CDR3 consists of 15 residues. Trimming took 1 base from V and 7 from J, leaving 13 bases between them. Germline V lookup: CDR1 SGHTA, CDR2 FQGNSA. In nucleotides, the CDR3 is TGTGCCAGCAGCTTAGGAGGGGGGGGGAGTGAAAAACTGTTTTTT. It translates to CASSLGGGGSEKLFF. Using reference TRBV7-2 and TRBJ1-4 for the parts outside the CDR3, the full variable domain is GAGVSQSPSNKVTEKGKDVELRCDPISGHTALYWYRQSLGQGLEFLIYFQGNSAPDKSGLPSDRFSAERTGGSVSTLTIQRTQQEDSAVYLCASSLGGGGSEKLFFGSGTQLSVL.